The rows below give T cell receptor beta chains drawn from one sample of a study of blood T cell repertoires in COVID-19. Using immunoSEQ multiplex PCR, the repertoire was profiled, and TCRdb retains in-frame clones only, with some absent. The data show 200,000 to 250,000 clones, around 86% seen once. Input material: PBMCs or T cells enriched from blood (not recorded which). Receptor source: a woman between 50 and 59 years old who had recovered from COVID-19. CDR3s include the opening cysteine and the closing phenylalanine or tryptophan. D genes are given only for firm matches. Clone sizes are given selectively: once, few, many, or a class where the clone is expanded.

j_call,v_call,clone_size,d_call,cdr3_aa,cdr3_nt
TRBJ1-1,TRBV28,.,.,CASSARREGRNTEAFF,TGTGCCAGCAGTGCCCGGAGGGAGGGAAGGAACACTGAAGCTTTCTTT
TRBJ1-1,TRBV2,.,.,CATQGGSREGAFF,TGTGCCACCCAAGGCGGTTCCAGGGAGGGCGCTTTCTTT
TRBJ2-3,TRBV18,.,TRBD2,CASSPKLAASTDTQYF,TGTGCCAGCTCACCTAAACTAGCGGCTAGCACAGATACGCAGTATTTT
TRBJ2-5,TRBV28,.,.,CATLAPEGFGETQYF,TGTGCCACCCTAGCCCCTGAGGGATTTGGGGAGACCCAGTACTTC
TRBJ2-7,TRBV16,.,TRBD2,CASSQSSGRDEQYF,TGTGCCAGCAGCCAATCCAGCGGGAGGGACGAGCAGTACTTC
TRBJ1-2,TRBV24-1,.,TRBD1,CATSGGDSSSNYGYTF,TGTGCCACCAGTGGGGGGGACAGCAGCTCTAACTATGGCTACACCTTC
TRBJ2-7,TRBV7-8,.,.,CASSLGVQISYEQYF,TGTGCCAGCAGCTTAGGGGTACAGATCTCCTACGAGCAGTACTTC
TRBJ1-1,TRBV10-3,.,.,CAINQGSDHTEAFF,TGTGCCATCAACCAGGGCTCGGATCACACTGAAGCTTTCTTT
TRBJ1-5,TRBV3-1/TRBV3-2,once,.,CASSQSQGSNQPQHF,TGTGCCAGCAGCCAAAGCCAGGGGAGCAATCAGCCCCAGCATTTT
TRBJ2-3,TRBV29-1,.,TRBD2,CSVVSGSRDTQYF,TGCAGCGTTGTTAGCGGGAGTCGCGATACGCAGTATTTT
TRBJ1-2,TRBV7-9,once,.,CASSLQNSYGYTF,TGTGCCAGCAGCCTTCAAAACAGCTATGGCTACACCTTC